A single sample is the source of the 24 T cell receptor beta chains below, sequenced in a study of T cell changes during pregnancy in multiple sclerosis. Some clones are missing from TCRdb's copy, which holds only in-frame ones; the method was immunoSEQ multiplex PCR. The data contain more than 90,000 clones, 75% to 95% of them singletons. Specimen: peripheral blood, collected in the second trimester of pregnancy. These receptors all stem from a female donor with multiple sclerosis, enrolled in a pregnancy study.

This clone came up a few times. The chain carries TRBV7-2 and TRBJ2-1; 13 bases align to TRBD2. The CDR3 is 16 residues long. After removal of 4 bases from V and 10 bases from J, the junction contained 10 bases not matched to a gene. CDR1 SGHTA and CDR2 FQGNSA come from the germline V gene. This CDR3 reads CASSSGTSGILGEQFF. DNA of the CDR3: TGTGCCAGCAGCTCCGGGACTAGCGGGATCCTCGGGGAGCAGTTCTTC.

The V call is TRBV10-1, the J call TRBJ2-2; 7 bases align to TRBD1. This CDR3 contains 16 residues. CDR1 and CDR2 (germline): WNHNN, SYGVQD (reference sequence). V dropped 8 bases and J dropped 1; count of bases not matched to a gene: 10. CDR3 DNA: TGCGCCAGCGGTAAACCGGGACAGAAGAACACCGGGGAGCTGTTTTTT. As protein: CASGKPGQKNTGELFF.

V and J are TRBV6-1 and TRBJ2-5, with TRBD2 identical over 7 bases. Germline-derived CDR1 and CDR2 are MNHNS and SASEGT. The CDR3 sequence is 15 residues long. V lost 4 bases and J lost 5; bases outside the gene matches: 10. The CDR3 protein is CASSGRLAASETQYF. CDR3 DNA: TGTGCCAGCAGTGGGAGACTAGCAGCGAGCGAGACCCAGTACTTC.

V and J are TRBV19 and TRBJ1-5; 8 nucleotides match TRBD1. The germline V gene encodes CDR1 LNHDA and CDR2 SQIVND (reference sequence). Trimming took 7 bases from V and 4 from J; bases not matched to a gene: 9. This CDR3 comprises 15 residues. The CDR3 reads CASNLRQGTNQPQHF. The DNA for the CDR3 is TGTGCCAGTAATCTCCGACAGGGGACGAATCAGCCCCAGCATTTT.

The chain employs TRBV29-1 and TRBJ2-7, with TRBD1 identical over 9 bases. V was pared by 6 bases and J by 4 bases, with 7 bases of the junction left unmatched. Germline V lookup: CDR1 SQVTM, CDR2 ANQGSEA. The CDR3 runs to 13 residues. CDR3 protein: CSVGRTGAYEQYF. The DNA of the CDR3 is TGCAGCGTGGGGCGGACAGGGGCGTACGAGCAGTACTTC.

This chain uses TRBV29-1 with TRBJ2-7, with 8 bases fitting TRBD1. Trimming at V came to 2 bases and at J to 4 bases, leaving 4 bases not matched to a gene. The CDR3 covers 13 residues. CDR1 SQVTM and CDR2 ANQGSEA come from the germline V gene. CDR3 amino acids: CSVERTGSYEQYF. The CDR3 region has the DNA TGCAGCGTTGAAAGGACAGGGTCGTACGAGCAGTACTTC.

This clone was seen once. CDR3 sequence: CASSLYLTGPGNNEQFF. CDR3 bases: TGTGCCAGCAGCTTATACTTGACGGGCCCCGGGAACAATGAGCAGTTCTTC. This rearrangement joins TRBV7-9 to TRBJ2-1, with D perhaps TRBD2 (5 bases). V was trimmed by 2 bases and J by 5 bases, leaving 19 bases between them. This CDR3 comprises 17 residues. CDR1 and CDR2 from the germline V gene are SEHNR and FQNEAQ (reference sequence).

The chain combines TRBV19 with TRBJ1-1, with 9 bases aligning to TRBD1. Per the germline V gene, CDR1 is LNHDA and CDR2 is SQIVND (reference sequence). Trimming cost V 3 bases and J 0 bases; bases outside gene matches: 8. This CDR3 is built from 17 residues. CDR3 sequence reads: CASSITWTGAMNTEAFF. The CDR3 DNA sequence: TGTGCCAGTAGTATCACCTGGACAGGGGCGATGAACACTGAAGCTTTCTTT.

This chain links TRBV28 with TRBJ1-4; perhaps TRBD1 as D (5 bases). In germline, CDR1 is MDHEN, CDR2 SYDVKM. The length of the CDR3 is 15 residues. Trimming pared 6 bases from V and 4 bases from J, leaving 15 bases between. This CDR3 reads CASRPSDSFNEKLFF. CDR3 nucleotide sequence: TGTGCCAGCAGACCGAGTGACAGCTTTAATGAAAAACTGTTTTTT. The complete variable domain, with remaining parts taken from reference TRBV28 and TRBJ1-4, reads DVKVTQSSRYLVKRTGEKVFLECVQDMDHENMFWYRQDPGLGLRLIYFSYDVKMKEKGDIPEGYSVSREKKERFSLILESASTNQTSMYLCASRPSDSFNEKLFFGSGTQLSVL.

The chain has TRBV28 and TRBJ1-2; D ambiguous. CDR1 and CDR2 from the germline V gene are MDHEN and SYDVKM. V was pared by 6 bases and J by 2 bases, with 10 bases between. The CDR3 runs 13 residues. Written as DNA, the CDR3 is TGTGCCAGCAGCCCCATAGTAAACTATGGCTACACCTTC. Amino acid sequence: CASSPIVNYGYTF.

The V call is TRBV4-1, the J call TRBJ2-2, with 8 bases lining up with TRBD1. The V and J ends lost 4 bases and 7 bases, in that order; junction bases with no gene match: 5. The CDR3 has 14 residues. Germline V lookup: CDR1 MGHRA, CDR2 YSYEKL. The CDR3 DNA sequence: TGCGCCAGCAGCCTCACAGGGGGTGTCGGGGAGCTGTTTTTT. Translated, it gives CASSLTGGVGELFF.

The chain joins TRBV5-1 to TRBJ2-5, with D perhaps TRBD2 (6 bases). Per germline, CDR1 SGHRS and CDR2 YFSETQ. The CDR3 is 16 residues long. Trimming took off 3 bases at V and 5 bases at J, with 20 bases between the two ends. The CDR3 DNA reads TGCGCCAGCAGCTCCGTGAGGAGGCCGGGGGACGAGACCCAGTACTTC. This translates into CASSSVRRPGDETQYF.

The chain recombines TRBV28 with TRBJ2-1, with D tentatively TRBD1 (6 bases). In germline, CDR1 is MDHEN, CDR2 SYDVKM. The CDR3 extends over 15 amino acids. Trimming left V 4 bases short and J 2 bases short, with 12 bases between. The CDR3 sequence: CASSSGANAYNEQFF. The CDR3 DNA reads TGTGCCAGCAGTTCAGGGGCGAATGCCTACAATGAGCAGTTCTTC.

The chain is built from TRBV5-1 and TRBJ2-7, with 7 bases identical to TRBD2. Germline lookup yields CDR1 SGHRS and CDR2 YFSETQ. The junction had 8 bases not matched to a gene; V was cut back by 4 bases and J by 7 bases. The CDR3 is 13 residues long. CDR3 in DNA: TGCGCCAGCAGCGCCTCCCCGGGGGGAGAGCAGTACTTC. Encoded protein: CASSASPGGEQYF.

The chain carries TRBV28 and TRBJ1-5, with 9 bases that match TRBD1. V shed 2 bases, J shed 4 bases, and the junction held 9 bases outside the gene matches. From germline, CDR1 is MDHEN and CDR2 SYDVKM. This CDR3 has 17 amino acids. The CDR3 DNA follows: TGTGCCAGCAGTTTAGGCGGGACAGGGTTTGGGAATCAGCCCCAGCATTTT. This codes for CASSLGGTGFGNQPQHF.

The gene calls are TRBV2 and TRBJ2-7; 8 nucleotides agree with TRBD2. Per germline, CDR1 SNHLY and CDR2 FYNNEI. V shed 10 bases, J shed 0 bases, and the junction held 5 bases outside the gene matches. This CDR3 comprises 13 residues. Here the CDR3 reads CAIRTSSSYEQYF. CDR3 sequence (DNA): TGTGCCATCCGGACTAGCAGCTCCTACGAGCAGTACTTC.

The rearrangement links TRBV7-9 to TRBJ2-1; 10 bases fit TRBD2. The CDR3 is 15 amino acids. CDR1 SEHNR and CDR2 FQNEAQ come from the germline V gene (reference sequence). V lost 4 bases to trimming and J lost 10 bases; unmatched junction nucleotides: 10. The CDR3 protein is CASSWTSGKAGEQFF. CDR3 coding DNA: TGTGCCAGCAGCTGGACTAGCGGAAAGGCAGGAGAGCAGTTCTTC.

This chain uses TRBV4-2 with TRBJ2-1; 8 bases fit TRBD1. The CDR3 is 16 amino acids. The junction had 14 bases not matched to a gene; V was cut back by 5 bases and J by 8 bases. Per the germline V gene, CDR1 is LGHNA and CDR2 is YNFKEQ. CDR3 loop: CASSSTAGGFGDEQFF. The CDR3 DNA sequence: TGTGCCAGCAGCTCCACTGCAGGGGGCTTCGGGGATGAGCAGTTCTTC.

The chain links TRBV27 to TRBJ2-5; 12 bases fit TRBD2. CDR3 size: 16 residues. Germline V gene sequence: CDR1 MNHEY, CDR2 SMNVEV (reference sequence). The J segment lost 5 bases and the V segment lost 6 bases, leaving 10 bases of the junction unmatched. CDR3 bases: TGTGCCAGCAGACCCGGACTAGCGGGGATCCGGGAGACCCAGTACTTC. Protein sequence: CASRPGLAGIRETQYF.

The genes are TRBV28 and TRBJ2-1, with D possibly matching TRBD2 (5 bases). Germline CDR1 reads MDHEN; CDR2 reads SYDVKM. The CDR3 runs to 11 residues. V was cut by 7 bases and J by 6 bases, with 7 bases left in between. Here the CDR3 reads CASTDFNEQFF. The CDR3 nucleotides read TGTGCCAGCACGGACTTCAATGAGCAGTTCTTC.

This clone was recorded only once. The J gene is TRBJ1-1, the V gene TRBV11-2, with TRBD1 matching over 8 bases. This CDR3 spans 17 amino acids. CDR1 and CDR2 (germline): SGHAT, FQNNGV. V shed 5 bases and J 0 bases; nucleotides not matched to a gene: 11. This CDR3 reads CASSAHPGQGMNTEAFF. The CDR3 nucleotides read TGTGCCAGCAGCGCGCACCCCGGACAGGGAATGAACACTGAAGCTTTCTTT. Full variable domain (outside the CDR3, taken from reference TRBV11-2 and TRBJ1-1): EAGVAQSPRYKIIEKRQSVAFWCNPISGHATLYWYQQILGQGPKLLIQFQNNGVVDDSQLPKDRFSAERLKGVDSTLKIQPAKLEDSAVYLCASSAHPGQGMNTEAFFGQGTRLTVV.

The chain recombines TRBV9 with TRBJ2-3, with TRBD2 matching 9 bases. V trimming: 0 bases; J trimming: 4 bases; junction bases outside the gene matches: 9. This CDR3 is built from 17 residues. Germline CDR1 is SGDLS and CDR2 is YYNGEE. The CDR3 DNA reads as TGTGCCAGCAGCGTAGAAGGGACTAGCAACAGCGCAGATACGCAGTATTTT. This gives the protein CASSVEGTSNSADTQYF.

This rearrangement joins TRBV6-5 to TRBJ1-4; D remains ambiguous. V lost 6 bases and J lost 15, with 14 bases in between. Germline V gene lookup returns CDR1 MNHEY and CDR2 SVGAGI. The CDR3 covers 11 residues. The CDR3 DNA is TGTGCCAGCAGCTCGGGAGGGAGGGTGTTTTTT. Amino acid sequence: CASSSGGRVFF.

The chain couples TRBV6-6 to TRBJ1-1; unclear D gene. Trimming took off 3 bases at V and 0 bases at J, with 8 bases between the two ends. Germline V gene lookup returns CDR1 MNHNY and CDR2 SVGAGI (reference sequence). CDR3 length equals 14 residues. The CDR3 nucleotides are TGTGCCAGCAGTTATTTTCCAGTGAACACTGAAGCTTTCTTT. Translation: CASSYFPVNTEAFF.